Presented here are 32 T cell receptor beta chains from one specimen sequenced in a study of T-cell memory formation after mild COVID-19. A single record per CDR3 protein comes from TCRdb applying MiXCR to the 5' RACE reads. The data contain roughly 480,000 distinct CDR3 sequences, 25% of them seen just once; the ten biggest clones take up around 13%. Sequencing input: PBMCs or a T cell subset sorted from them (not recorded which). Receptor source: an adult woman who had mild COVID-19 (a few samples of this study predate the infection). Cell type and time point are not known.

The rearrangement uses TRBV4-2 and TRBJ2-7; 7 bases are shared with TRBD2. V lost 0 bases to trimming and J lost 7 bases; unmatched junction nucleotides: 9. The CDR3 has 15 residues. Germline V gives CDR1 LGHNA, CDR2 YNFKEQ. CDR3 sequence reads: CASSQEDGGSGEQYF. The CDR3 bases are TGTGCCAGCAGCCAAGAAGACGGGGGGTCCGGGGAGCAGTACTTC.

This clonotype was detected only a few times. The chain links TRBV29-1 to TRBJ2-7, with TRBD1 identical over 9 bases. In germline, CDR1 is SQVTM, CDR2 ANQGSEA. This CDR3 spans 11 amino acids. The V segment lost 8 bases and the J segment 5 bases; nucleotides outside the gene matches: 4. The CDR3 reads CSTGTGHEQYF. Written as DNA, the CDR3 is TGCAGCACCGGGACAGGGCACGAGCAGTACTTC.

The chain uses TRBV11-3 and TRBJ2-4; 10 bases are a match to TRBD2. The CDR3 is 17 residues long. Losses at the gene ends were 4 bases for V and 1 base for J; bases not matched to a gene: 7. Germline V gives CDR1 SGHNT, CDR2 YENEEA. The CDR3 DNA reads TGTGCCAGCAGCTCAAGAGCGGGAGGGCATGCCAAAAACATTCAGTACTTC. Protein sequence: CASSSRAGGHAKNIQYF.

This clonotype showed up just once. This sequence joins TRBV5-1 and TRBJ2-1, with D perhaps assigned TRBD1 or TRBD2 (6 bases each). CDR1 is SGHRS and CDR2 is YFSETQ in the germline V gene. The CDR3 sequence is 15 residues long. The V end was cut by 6 bases, the J end by 4 bases, with 17 bases between. The CDR3 DNA sequence: TGCGCCAGCACCCTTGTAGGGGGGCTTTACAATGAGCAGTTCTTC. Its protein product is CASTLVGGLYNEQFF.

V gene TRBV18 combines with J gene TRBJ1-2; possibly TRBD1 for D (5 bases). This CDR3 comprises 16 residues. The V and J ends lost 0 bases and 5 bases respectively, with 16 bases between them. CDR1 is KGHSH and CDR2 is LQKENI in the germline V gene. CDR3 bases: TGTGCCAGCTCACCACCCCAGAGAGGGGCAAAATATGGCTACACCTTC. Translation gives CASSPPQRGAKYGYTF.

This clonotype has a handful of counts. The chain uses TRBV20-1 and TRBJ2-3; D uncertain. Germline V gene data show CDR1 as DFQATT and CDR2 as SNEGSKA (reference sequence). This CDR3 is 14 amino acids long. V was pared by 2 bases and J by 8 bases, with 17 bases between. The CDR3 region has the DNA TGCAGTGCTAGACTTCTTGGGCCCCCAGGTACGCAGTATTTT. Amino acids: CSARLLGPPGTQYF.

This clonotype has at least ten counts. This sequence joins TRBV15 and TRBJ2-1, with TRBD1 as a possible D gene (6 bases). The CDR3 contains 12 residues. The germline CDR1 and CDR2 sequences are LNHNV and YYDKDF (reference sequence). Trimming cost V 5 bases and J 7 bases, with 9 bases left between them. The CDR3 nucleotides read TGTGCCACCAGCGAACAGGGAAATGAGCAGTTCTTC. Translating it yields CATSEQGNEQFF.

The rearrangement joins TRBV3-1 to TRBJ2-2; D not resolved. This CDR3 comprises 12 residues. V was cut by 1 base and J by 8 bases, with 5 bases left in between. The germline V gene encodes CDR1 LGHDT and CDR2 YNNKEL (reference sequence). The CDR3 sequence is CASSQAGGELFF. The CDR3, as DNA: TGTGCCAGCAGCCAAGCCGGGGGGGAGCTGTTTTTT.

This clonotype showed up just a few times. V usage is TRBV5-1 and J usage is TRBJ2-1; 13 bases are a match to TRBD2. CDR3 length: 16 amino acids. CDR1 and CDR2 from the germline V gene are SGHRS and YFSETQ. The trim removed 4 bases at V and 5 bases at J, leaving 6 bases unmatched. The CDR3 spells CASSPFTSGRDNEQFF. CDR3 DNA: TGCGCCAGCAGCCCTTTCACTAGCGGGAGGGACAATGAGCAGTTCTTC.

The rearrangement links TRBV9 to TRBJ2-2; D unclear. The CDR3 contains 14 residues. Trimming left V 0 bases short and J 4 bases short, with 7 bases between. Germline-derived CDR1 and CDR2 are SGDLS and YYNGEE. The CDR3 region is CASSVVSSTGELFF. Here the CDR3 DNA reads TGTGCCAGCAGCGTAGTGTCGAGCACCGGGGAGCTGTTTTTT.

This chain links TRBV4-3 with TRBJ2-1; D perhaps matches TRBD1 (6 bases). Germline V CDR1 and CDR2: LGHNA, YSLEER. V was trimmed by 3 bases and J by 10 bases, leaving 13 bases between them. The CDR3 has 13 residues. DNA for the CDR3: TGCGCCAGCAGCCACCGCATAACAGGGGAGCAGTTCTTC. The encoded protein is CASSHRITGEQFF.

The chain couples TRBV18 to TRBJ2-1; TRBD2 agrees at 12 bases. This CDR3 has 19 residues. V was clipped by 2 bases and J by 0 bases; unmatched bases: 8. CDR1 and CDR2 from the germline V gene are KGHSH and LQKENI. DNA of the CDR3: TGTGCCAGCTCACCATTCCCTAGCGGGAGGGGTAGCTCCTACAATGAGCAGTTCTTC. Translation: CASSPFPSGRGSSYNEQFF.

This rearrangement joins TRBV7-3 to TRBJ1-1; perhaps TRBD1 as D (6 bases). CDR1 is SGHTA, CDR2 FQGTGA, per germline. The CDR3 spans 13 residues. Trimming pared 3 bases from V and 6 bases from J, leaving 11 bases between. Written as DNA, the CDR3 is TGTGCCAGCAGCTTCGGGGGGGCGGCTGAAGCTTTCTTT. Residues: CASSFGGAAEAFF.

Many counts were recorded for this clonotype. The J gene is TRBJ1-1, the V gene TRBV29-1, with 10 bases that match TRBD1. Germline trimming cut 6 bases from V and 1 base from J; bases unmatched to any gene: 5. The CDR3 runs to 14 residues. Germline V CDR1 and CDR2: SQVTM, ANQGSEA. The CDR3 sequence: CSVTGQGTNTEAFF. The DNA of the CDR3 is TGCAGCGTAACGGGACAGGGGACGAACACTGAAGCTTTCTTT. The variable domain in full, completed from reference TRBV29-1 and TRBJ1-1, reads SAVISQKPSRDICQRGTSLTIQCQVDSQVTMMFWYRQQPGQSLTLIATANQGSEATYESGFVIDKFPISRPNLTFSTLTVSNMSPEDSSIYLCSVTGQGTNTEAFFGQGTRLTVV.

The chain uses TRBV6-5 and TRBJ2-5; D assignment may be TRBD1 or TRBD2 (5 bases each). Trimming pared 2 bases from V and 2 bases from J, leaving 15 bases between. Germline-derived CDR1 and CDR2 are MNHEY and SVGAGI. The length of the CDR3 is 16 residues. CDR3 amino acids: CASSYTPRGGQETQYF. CDR3 coding DNA: TGTGCCAGCAGTTACACCCCTCGGGGCGGACAAGAGACCCAGTACTTC.

Only a few counts were recorded for this clonotype. The chain employs TRBV7-2 and TRBJ2-1; TRBD2 agrees at 7 bases. The germline V gene encodes CDR1 SGHTA and CDR2 FQGNSA. The length of the CDR3 is 16 residues. Trimming cost V 5 bases and J 8 bases; bases outside gene matches: 15. The DNA of the CDR3 is TGTGCCAGCAGCGTAAGCTTAACGGGAGGTTCGGATGAGCAGTTCTTC. This translates into CASSVSLTGGSDEQFF.

This clonotype was observed a handful of times. The genes are TRBV7-2 and TRBJ1-2; 9 bases map to TRBD1. The germline CDR1 and CDR2 sequences are SGHTA and FQGNSA. This CDR3 contains 14 residues. Germline trimming cut 5 bases from V and 2 bases from J; bases unmatched to any gene: 3. CDR3 coding DNA: TGTGCCAGCAGCGTGGACAGGGGAAACTATGGCTACACCTTC. Translating it yields CASSVDRGNYGYTF.

The CDR3 protein is CASSVGTSGSLGEQFF. CDR3 bases: TGCGCCAGCAGCGTAGGGACTAGCGGGAGTCTGGGTGAGCAGTTCTTC. V and J are TRBV5-1 and TRBJ2-1, with 14 bases lining up with TRBD2. Trimming took 4 bases from V and 9 from J; bases not matched to a gene: 9. Germline assignment: CDR1 SGHRS and CDR2 YFSETQ. This CDR3 has 16 residues.

The chain couples TRBV7-9 to TRBJ1-1; D unclear. Per the germline V gene, CDR1 is SEHNR and CDR2 is FQNEAQ (reference sequence). This CDR3 has 11 residues. Trimming stripped 5 bases from V and 8 bases from J, with 9 bases between. The CDR3 loop is CASSPDREAFF. CDR3 nucleotides: TGTGCCAGCAGCCCGGACCGGGAAGCTTTCTTT.

The chain combines TRBV7-2 with TRBJ2-7; 7 bases are a match to TRBD2. Looked up from germline, CDR1 is SGHTA and CDR2 is FQGNSA. The CDR3 runs 14 residues. With 0 bases clipped from V and 6 bases from J, the junction kept 5 bases outside the gene matches. The CDR3 loop reads CASSLAGGRVEQYF. CDR3 DNA: TGTGCCAGCAGCTTAGCGGGAGGGCGGGTCGAGCAGTACTTC.

The chain is built from TRBV20-1 and TRBJ2-7, with D possibly being TRBD2 (5 bases). CDR1 and CDR2 (germline): DFQATT, SNEGSKA (reference sequence). The CDR3 has 12 amino acids. V gave up 6 bases and J gave up 2 bases, with 11 bases separating them. Written as DNA, the CDR3 is TGCAGTGCCCGGGGAGCAGCCTACGAGCAGTACTTC. It specifies CSARGAAYEQYF.

This clonotype has just a few counts. V and J are TRBV5-1 and TRBJ1-5; D uncertain. This CDR3 spans 14 amino acids. Trimming cost V 5 bases and J 6 bases, with 15 bases left between them. CDR1 SGHRS and CDR2 YFSETQ come from the germline V gene. CDR3 DNA: TGCGCCAGCAGTTACGGGGAAGGGAGTCAGCCCCAGCATTTT. Translated, it gives CASSYGEGSQPQHF.

Many counts were recorded for this clonotype. The chain is built from TRBV7-2 and TRBJ2-1, with 7 bases lining up with TRBD2. The CDR3 runs to 15 residues. The germline gives CDR1 SGHTA, CDR2 FQGNSA. The V gene end was trimmed by 4 bases and the J gene end by 2 bases; junction bases not matched to a gene: 5. CDR3 sequence (DNA): TGTGCCAGCAGCTCCGATCGGGGGGCCTACAATGAGCAGTTCTTC. Encoded protein: CASSSDRGAYNEQFF.

V gene TRBV5-1 combines with J gene TRBJ1-2, with no clear D. CDR1 and CDR2 (germline): SGHRS, YFSETQ. V was pared by 4 bases and J by 3 bases, with 10 bases between. CDR3 length: 13 amino acids. CDR3 nucleotide sequence: TGCGCCAGCAGCCTGGACGGGGACTATGGCTACACCTTC. Protein product: CASSLDGDYGYTF.

This clonotype was detected ten times or more. This chain links TRBV6-6 with TRBJ2-5, with D perhaps being TRBD1 or TRBD2 (5 bases each). V was pared by 6 bases and J by 2 bases, with 10 bases between. CDR1 is MNHNY, CDR2 SVGAGI, per germline (reference sequence). This CDR3 is 13 amino acids long. In nucleotides, the CDR3 is TGTGCCAGCAGCGGGGCAGATCAAGAGACCCAGTACTTC. This gives the protein CASSGADQETQYF.

The chain carries TRBV6-5 and TRBJ2-3; TRBD2 agrees at 10 bases. V gave up 7 bases and J gave up 0 bases; unmatched junction bases: 10. Germline V lookup: CDR1 MNHEY, CDR2 SVGAGI. This CDR3 is 17 amino acids long. CDR3 bases: TGTGCCAGCAAGGCACTAGCGGGGCACTATAGCACAGATACGCAGTATTTT. Encoded protein: CASKALAGHYSTDTQYF.

This clonotype turned up a few times. The chain links TRBV7-4 to TRBJ2-7, with 7 bases identical to TRBD1. The CDR3 covers 14 residues. The V gene's germline CDR1 is SGHVT and CDR2 SQSDAQ. Trimming removed 2 bases from V and 3 bases from J; junction bases left unmatched: 4. The CDR3 bases are TGTGCCAGCAGCTTATGGGGACAGATCTACGAGCAGTACTTC. Its translation: CASSLWGQIYEQYF. Full variable domain (rest looked up from reference TRBV7-4 and TRBJ2-7): GAGVSQSPRYKVAKRGRDVALRCDSISGHVTLYWYRQTLGQGSEVLTYSQSDAQRDKSGRPSGRFSAERPERSVSTLKIQRTEQGDSAVYLCASSLWGQIYEQYFGPGTRLTVT.

The V gene is TRBV20-1, the J gene TRBJ2-7; D call uncertain. CDR3 length: 11 amino acids. Germline CDR1 DFQATT, CDR2 SNEGSKA (reference sequence). CDR3: CRTDRDYEQYF. The CDR3 nucleotides read TGCAGGACGGATCGCGACTACGAGCAGTACTTC.

The V call is TRBV27, the J call TRBJ2-2; D remains unclear. CDR1 is MNHEY and CDR2 is SMNVEV in the germline V gene (reference sequence). The V and J ends lost 5 bases and 3 bases respectively, with 16 bases between them. This CDR3 is built from 16 residues. CDR3 in DNA: TGTGCCAGCAGTAAAGACCCAAATCGGGACACCGGGGAGCTGTTTTTT. It codes for CASSKDPNRDTGELFF.

The table lists this clonotype with many counts. The chain is built from TRBV7-2 and TRBJ1-1; TRBD1 matches 9 bases. Trimming cost V 1 base and J 3 bases; bases outside gene matches: 15. The CDR3 has 19 residues. CDR1 is SGHTA, CDR2 FQGNSA, per germline. The CDR3 protein is CASSLGRTGARGWDTEAFF. The CDR3 DNA sequence: TGTGCCAGCAGCTTAGGAAGGACAGGGGCCCGGGGTTGGGACACTGAAGCTTTCTTT.

This clonotype has only one observation. This rearrangement joins TRBV20-1 to TRBJ2-5, with TRBD2 identical over 8 bases. Germline CDR1 is DFQATT and CDR2 is SNEGSKA (reference sequence). Trimming removed 5 bases from V and 3 bases from J; junction bases left unmatched: 8. The CDR3 extends over 14 amino acids. The CDR3: CSAHGSGTKETQYF. The DNA of the CDR3 is TGCAGTGCTCACGGTAGCGGGACGAAAGAGACCCAGTACTTC.

This clonotype has just a few counts. The chain uses TRBV20-1 and TRBJ1-1; a possible D gene is TRBD1 (6 bases). CDR1 and CDR2 from the germline V gene are DFQATT and SNEGSKA (reference sequence). Trimming stripped 3 bases from V and 5 bases from J, with 22 bases between. This CDR3 region has 16 residues. The CDR3 DNA reads as TGCAGTGCTAGGAGAGGGGTATTGGGGGGCCGGACTGAAGCTTTCTTT. This sequence encodes CSARRGVLGGRTEAFF.